The 24 T cell receptor beta chains reported below all come from one sample, sequenced in a study of control samples from healthy donors and cancer patients. Some clones are missing from TCRdb's copy, which holds only in-frame ones; the method was immunoSEQ multiplex PCR. Of about 94,000 clones listed, 90% are singletons. Material: blood. Source of these receptors: a woman under 30 in good health.

The V and J genes are TRBV3-1 (or the pseudogene TRBV3-2) and TRBJ1-1; D perhaps matches TRBD1 (6 bases). CDR3 length equals 14 residues. Trimming pared 2 bases from V and 5 bases from J, leaving 12 bases between. Germline loops: CDR1 LGHDT, CDR2 YNNKEL (reference sequence). The CDR3 sequence is CASSQLGARTEAFF. CDR3 sequence (DNA): TGTGCCAGCAGCCAACTGGGGGCGCGTACTGAAGCTTTCTTT.

The chain recombines TRBV24-1 with TRBJ1-1; D remains unclear. V gave up 3 bases and J gave up 0 bases, with 13 bases separating them. CDR1 and CDR2 (germline): KGHDR, SFDVKD. This CDR3 contains 16 residues. This chain's CDR3 is CATSDGDGPMNTEAFF. The CDR3 DNA reads as TGTGCCACCAGTGATGGTGACGGACCAATGAACACTGAAGCTTTCTTT.

This chain uses TRBV5-1 with TRBJ2-5; possible D gene TRBD1, 5 bases. Germline CDR1 SGHRS, CDR2 YFSETQ. V was shortened by 5 bases and J by 2 bases, with 10 bases between the two germline ends. The CDR3 runs 13 residues. The CDR3 DNA follows: TGCGCCAGCAGTGGTGACAGTCAAGAGACCCAGTACTTC. This translates into CASSGDSQETQYF.

This chain connects TRBV27 to TRBJ2-7; perhaps D is TRBD1 or TRBD2 (6 bases each). The V and J ends lost 5 bases and 3 bases respectively, with 17 bases between them. Germline-derived CDR1 and CDR2 are MNHEY and SMNVEV (reference sequence). This CDR3 comprises 15 residues. Here the CDR3 reads CASSGGGEGRYEQYF. The CDR3, as DNA: TGTGCCAGCAGTGGAGGGGGTGAAGGGCGCTACGAGCAGTACTTC.

This chain uses TRBV9 with TRBJ1-1; tentative D call: TRBD1 (5 bases). V was shortened by 2 bases and J by 2 bases, with 10 bases between the two germline ends. The CDR3 is made up of 14 amino acids. From germline, CDR1 is SGDLS and CDR2 YYNGEE. As DNA, the CDR3 is TGTGCCAGCAGCGTCTTGGACATAAACACTGAAGCTTTCTTT. Translating gives CASSVLDINTEAFF. Together with reference TRBV9 and TRBJ1-1, the CDR3 gives the full variable domain: DSGVTQTPKHLITATGQRVTLRCSPRSGDLSVYWYQQSLDQGLQFLIQYYNGEERAKGNILERFSAQQFPDLHSELNLSSLELGDSALYFCASSVLDINTEAFFGQGTRLTVV.

The chain uses TRBV7-2 and TRBJ1-4; 8 nucleotides align to TRBD1. CDR1 SGHTA and CDR2 FQGNSA come from the germline V gene. The V and J ends lost 4 bases and 6 bases, in that order; junction bases with no gene match: 4. There are 14 residues in the CDR3. In DNA form, the CDR3 reads TGTGCCAGCAGCTATGACAGGGGATATGAAAAACTGTTTTTT. Residues: CASSYDRGYEKLFF.

The CDR3 spells CASDTLWTEENQPQHF. In DNA form, the CDR3 reads TGTGCCAGTGACACCCTGTGGACAGAAGAAAATCAGCCCCAGCATTTT. The chain couples TRBV19 to TRBJ1-5; D may be TRBD1 (6 bases). Trimming took 8 bases from V and 4 from J, leaving 21 bases between them. Germline V lookup: CDR1 LNHDA, CDR2 SQIVND (reference sequence). The CDR3 sequence is 16 residues long.

The genes are TRBV18 and TRBJ1-3; D remains ambiguous. The CDR3 spans 15 residues. Trimming pared 5 bases from V and 0 bases from J, leaving 11 bases between. Germline V gene data show CDR1 as KGHSH and CDR2 as LQKENI. CDR3 DNA sequence: TGTGCCAGCTCATCAGGTGCGGGCTCTGGAAACACCATATATTTT. Its translation: CASSSGAGSGNTIYF.

The chain is built from TRBV7-3 and TRBJ2-1; D is perhaps TRBD1 (6 bases). Germline values: CDR1 SGHTA, CDR2 FQGTGA. V dropped 2 bases and J dropped 10 bases, with 15 bases sitting between them. The CDR3 is made up of 14 amino acids. CDR3 in amino acids: CASSLYGGTNEQFF. Here the CDR3 DNA reads TGTGCCAGCAGCTTATATGGGGGCACCAACGAGCAGTTCTTC.

This chain connects TRBV5-1 to TRBJ2-6; the D gene is possibly TRBD2 (5 bases). CDR3 length: 17 amino acids. The germline CDR1 and CDR2 sequences are SGHRS and YFSETQ. V was pared by 7 bases and J by 0 bases, with 17 bases between. The CDR3 sequence is CASFRGLPSSGANVLTF. The CDR3 region has the DNA TGCGCCAGCTTTCGGGGTTTACCTAGCTCTGGGGCCAACGTCCTGACTTTC.

This chain joins TRBV6-4 and TRBJ1-5; possibly TRBD1 for D (5 bases). Germline lookup yields CDR1 MRHNA and CDR2 SNTAGT. The germline V and J ends were trimmed by 0 bases and 4 bases, with 7 bases remaining between them. The CDR3 spans 14 residues. This chain's CDR3 is CASSDSNRNQPQHF. The CDR3 DNA follows: TGTGCCAGCAGTGACTCGAACAGGAATCAGCCCCAGCATTTT.

The chain links TRBV2 to TRBJ1-1, with D hard to call. V was trimmed by 2 bases and J by 4 bases, leaving 5 bases between them. This CDR3 has 12 residues. The germline gives CDR1 SNHLY, CDR2 FYNNEI. The CDR3 spells CASSEPGTEAFF. In nucleotides, the CDR3 is TGTGCCAGCAGTGAACCAGGCACTGAAGCTTTCTTT.

CDR3: CASSPSRGTEAFF. The CDR3 DNA reads TGTGCCAGCAGCCCCTCCAGGGGCACTGAAGCTTTCTTT. The rearrangement joins TRBV3-1 (or the pseudogene TRBV3-2) to TRBJ1-1; possible D gene TRBD1, 6 bases. Trimming took off 4 bases at V and 4 bases at J, with 10 bases between the two ends. CDR3 length: 13 amino acids. Germline CDR1 and CDR2: LGHDT and YNNKEL (reference sequence).

The CDR3 loop reads CASNSSQGREETQYF. Written as DNA, the CDR3 is TGTGCCAGCAATTCTTCACAGGGGAGGGAAGAGACCCAGTACTTC. J is TRBJ2-5 and V is TRBV6-8; either TRBD1 or TRBD2 may supply D (7 bases each). Germline CDR1 reads MNHGY; CDR2 reads SAAAGT. The length of the CDR3 is 15 residues. V was trimmed by 7 bases and J by 3 bases, leaving 18 bases between them.

The J gene is TRBJ2-5, the V gene TRBV10-3, with D possibly matching TRBD2 (7 bases). CDR1 is ENHRY, CDR2 SYGVKD, per germline. The CDR3 runs to 15 residues. V dropped 10 bases and J dropped 5 bases, with 23 bases sitting between them. CDR3 region: CATRGPGTKGETQYF. The CDR3 coding sequence is TGTGCCACCAGGGGTCCCGGGACTAAAGGGGAGACCCAGTACTTC.

The chain is built from TRBV2 and TRBJ2-1; D gene uncertain. Germline V gives CDR1 SNHLY, CDR2 FYNNEI. V lost 2 bases to trimming and J lost 7 bases, with 6 bases between them. The CDR3 has 12 residues. CDR3 nucleotides: TGTGCCAGCAGTGAATGGGCAAATGAGCAGTTCTTC. Its protein product is CASSEWANEQFF.

This chain links TRBV5-4 with TRBJ1-4; D is possibly TRBD1 (6 bases). The germline V and J ends were trimmed by 0 bases and 0 bases, with 9 bases remaining between them. CDR1 is SGHNT and CDR2 is YYREEE in the germline V gene (reference sequence). This CDR3 comprises 16 residues. CDR3 amino acids: CASSLGAGATNEKLFF. The CDR3 coding sequence is TGTGCCAGCAGCTTGGGGGCAGGGGCAACTAATGAAAAACTGTTTTTT.

The chain uses TRBV16 and TRBJ1-1, with D uncertain. From germline, CDR1 is KGHSY and CDR2 FQNENV. Trimming stripped 2 bases from V and 4 bases from J, with 11 bases between. The CDR3 runs to 14 residues. CDR3 residues: CASSQIESPTEAFF. CDR3 nucleotide sequence: TGTGCCAGCAGCCAAATAGAAAGTCCCACTGAAGCTTTCTTT.

This chain joins TRBV19 and TRBJ1-5; tentatively, D is TRBD1 (6 bases). Germline V gives CDR1 LNHDA, CDR2 SQIVND (reference sequence). The CDR3 runs to 15 residues. V lost 6 bases and J 0 bases, leaving 12 bases between the germline ends. The CDR3 DNA is TGTGCCAGTAGCTGGACAGAGATTAGCAATCAGCCCCAGCATTTT. This sequence encodes CASSWTEISNQPQHF.

V is TRBV12-3 or TRBV12-4 and J is TRBJ1-1, with D tentatively TRBD1 (5 bases). Trimming removed 6 bases at V and 5 bases at J, with 10 bases between. The CDR3 is made up of 12 amino acids. The DNA for the CDR3 is TGTGCCAGCAGAAGGGGAGTAACTGAAGCTTTCTTT. It translates to CASRRGVTEAFF.

The chain employs TRBV5-4 and TRBJ2-6; D is ambiguous. V dropped 1 base and J dropped 1 base, with 6 bases sitting between them. The length of the CDR3 is 15 residues. Germline CDR1 is SGHNT and CDR2 is YYREEE (reference sequence). CDR3 nucleotides: TGTGCCAGCAGCTTGATTGGGTCTGGGGCCAACGTCCTGACTTTC. Its translation: CASSLIGSGANVLTF.

The chain joins TRBV5-6 to TRBJ2-5; TRBD1 or TRBD2 may be the D gene (6 bases each). CDR1 is SGHDT, CDR2 YYEEEE, per germline. CDR3 size: 14 residues. Trimming took off 3 bases at V and 3 bases at J, with 12 bases between the two ends. CDR3 loop: CASSWRDTEETQYF. The CDR3 DNA sequence: TGTGCCAGCAGCTGGCGGGACACAGAAGAGACCCAGTACTTC.

The CDR3 sequence is CASRVPLKTDTQYF. Written as DNA, the CDR3 is TGTGCCAGCAGAGTTCCCCTAAAGACAGATACGCAGTATTTT. J is TRBJ2-3 and V is TRBV6-5; D gene ambiguous. Per germline, CDR1 MNHEY and CDR2 SVGAGI. Trimming removed 6 bases at V and 3 bases at J, with 13 bases between. The length of the CDR3 is 14 residues.

As DNA, the CDR3 is TGTGCCAGCAGCTTAGCTCAGGGCCCCTACGAGCAGTACTTC. Translated: CASSLAQGPYEQYF. V and J are TRBV7-2 and TRBJ2-7, with D maybe TRBD1 (5 bases). Trimming removed 0 bases from V and 2 bases from J, with 8 bases in between. From germline, CDR1 is SGHTA and CDR2 FQGNSA. The CDR3 runs 14 residues.